This T cell receptor beta chain is drawn from a study of blood T cells in healthy people across ages. For this clonotype: A much bigger clone sits one base away, suggesting this may be a read error.

The second PCR ran roughly 7 to 12 cycles with a sample-barcoded 5' primer and J-beta primers. Carrying 12 random nucleotides, a template-switch adaptor labeled each individual cDNA molecule. MiXCR, run by TCRdb on the 5' RACE reads, gives a single entry per CDR3 protein. The data hold roughly 1,100,000 distinct CDR3 sequences, with 25% observed a single time. CDR3 size: 15 residues. In germline, CDR1 is DFQATT, CDR2 SNEGSKA (reference sequence). These records were also assigned to another study, of T cells of mothers and their children.

The J gene is TRBJ2-3, the V gene TRBV20-1; D may be TRBD2 (5 bases). Source material: blood. This TCR was sampled from a girl aged 2-9 years in good health. The CDR3 region is CSTRASGYWADTQYF. Written as DNA, the CDR3 is TGCAGTACTAGGGCCTCGGGTTACTGGGCAGATACGCAGTATTTT.